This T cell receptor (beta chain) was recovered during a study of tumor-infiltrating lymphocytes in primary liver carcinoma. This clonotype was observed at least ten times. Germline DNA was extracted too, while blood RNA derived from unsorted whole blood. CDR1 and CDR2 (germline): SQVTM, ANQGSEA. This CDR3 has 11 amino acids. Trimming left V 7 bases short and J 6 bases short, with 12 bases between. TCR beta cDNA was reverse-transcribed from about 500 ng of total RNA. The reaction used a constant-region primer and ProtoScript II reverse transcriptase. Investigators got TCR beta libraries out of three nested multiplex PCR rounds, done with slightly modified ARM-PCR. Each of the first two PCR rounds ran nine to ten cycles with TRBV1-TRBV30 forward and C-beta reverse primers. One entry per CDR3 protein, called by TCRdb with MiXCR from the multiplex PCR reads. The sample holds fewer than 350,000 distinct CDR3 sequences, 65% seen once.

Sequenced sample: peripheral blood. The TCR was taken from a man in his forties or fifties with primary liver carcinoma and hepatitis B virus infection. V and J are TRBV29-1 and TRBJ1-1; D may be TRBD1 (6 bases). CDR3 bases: TGCAGCGAGACACAGGGCCCTGAAGCTTTCTTT. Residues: CSETQGPEAFF.